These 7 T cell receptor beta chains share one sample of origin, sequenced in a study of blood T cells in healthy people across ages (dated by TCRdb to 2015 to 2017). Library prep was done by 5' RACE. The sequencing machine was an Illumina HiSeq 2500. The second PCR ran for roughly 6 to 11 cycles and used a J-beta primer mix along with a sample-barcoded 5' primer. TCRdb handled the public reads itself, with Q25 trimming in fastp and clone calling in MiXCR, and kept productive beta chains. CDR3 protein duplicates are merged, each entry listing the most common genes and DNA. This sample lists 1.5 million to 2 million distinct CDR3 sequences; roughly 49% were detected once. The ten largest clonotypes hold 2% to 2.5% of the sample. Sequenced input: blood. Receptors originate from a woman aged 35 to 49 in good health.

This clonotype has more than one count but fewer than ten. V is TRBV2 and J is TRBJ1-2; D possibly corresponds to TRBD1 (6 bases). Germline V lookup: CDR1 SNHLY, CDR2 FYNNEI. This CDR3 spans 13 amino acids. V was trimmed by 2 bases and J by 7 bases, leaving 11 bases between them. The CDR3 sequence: CASSEYRELGYTF. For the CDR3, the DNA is TGTGCCAGCAGTGAATACAGGGAACTTGGCTACACCTTC.

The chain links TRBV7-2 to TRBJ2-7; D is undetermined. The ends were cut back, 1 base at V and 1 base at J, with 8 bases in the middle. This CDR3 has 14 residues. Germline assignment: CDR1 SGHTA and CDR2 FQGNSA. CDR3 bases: TGTGCCAGCAGCTTAGGCCCACAGTCCTACGAGCAGTACTTC. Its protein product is CASSLGPQSYEQYF.

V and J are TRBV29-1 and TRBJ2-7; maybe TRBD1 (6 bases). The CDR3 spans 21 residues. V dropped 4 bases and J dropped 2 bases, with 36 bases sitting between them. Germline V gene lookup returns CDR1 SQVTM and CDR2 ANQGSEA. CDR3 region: CSVAIHPLGPRRNRETYEQYF. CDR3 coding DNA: TGCAGCGTTGCCATACATCCACTAGGCCCCCGTCGGAACAGGGAAACCTACGAGCAGTACTTC.

DNA of the CDR3: TGTGCCAGCAGTGAATCCGGCCGGGAACGGACCCAGTACTTC. Translated, it gives CASSESGRERTQYF. V is TRBV25-1 and J is TRBJ2-5; a weak D match, TRBD2 (5 bases). Germline values: CDR1 MGHDK, CDR2 SYGVNS. Trimming shortened V by 1 base and J by 7 bases, and 13 bases separated the two germline ends. This CDR3 spans 14 amino acids.

The CDR3 DNA reads as TGCAGTGCTCCGTCCGCCGACAGGATGGAGACCCAGTACTTC. It encodes CSAPSADRMETQYF. The rearrangement links TRBV20-1 to TRBJ2-5; the D gene is possibly TRBD1 (6 bases). This CDR3 has 14 amino acids. Germline V gene sequence: CDR1 DFQATT, CDR2 SNEGSKA (reference sequence). Trimming left V 5 bases short and J 5 bases short, with 18 bases between.

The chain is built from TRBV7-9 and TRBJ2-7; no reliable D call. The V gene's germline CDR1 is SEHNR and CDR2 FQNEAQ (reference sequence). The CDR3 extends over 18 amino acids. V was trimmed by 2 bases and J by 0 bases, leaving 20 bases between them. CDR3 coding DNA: TGTGCCAGCAGCTTATCATCCCGAGGCACGTCGAGCTCCTACGAGCAGTACTTC. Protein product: CASSLSSRGTSSSYEQYF.

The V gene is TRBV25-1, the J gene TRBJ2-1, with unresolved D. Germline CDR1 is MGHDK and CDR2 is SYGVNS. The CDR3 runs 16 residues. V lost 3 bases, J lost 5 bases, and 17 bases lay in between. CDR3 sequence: CASSESLGSLNNEQFF. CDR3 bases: TGTGCCAGCAGTGAGTCTTTGGGTTCTCTCAACAATGAGCAGTTCTTC.